A selection of T cell receptor beta chains follows, all from one sample in a study of STAT5B mutations in CD4+ large granular lymphocyte leukemia. TCRdb's table, derived via immunoSEQ multiplex PCR, lists solely in-frame clones and lacks some. This sample has fewer than 30,000 clones, with around 72% found just once. Sequences were obtained from CD4+ T cells from blood buffy coats. All receptors derive from a human donor in good health. CDR3s include the opening cysteine and the closing phenylalanine or tryptophan. The D gene is left open where the match is weak. Expanded clones get a size class; other rows say once, few or many, or leave the size out.

D	size	V	J	CDR3	DNA
TRBD1	.	TRBV27	TRBJ2-1	CASSSDRGYNEQFF	TGTGCCAGCAGTTCTGACAGGGGGTACAATGAGCAGTTCTTC
.	.	TRBV5-1	TRBJ2-5	CASSLGAQETQYF	TGCGCCAGCAGCTTAGGGGCACAAGAGACCCAGTACTTC
.	once	TRBV4-2	TRBJ2-5	CASSQDGGSQETQYF	TGTGCCAGCAGCCAAGATGGAGGATCCCAAGAGACCCAGTACTTC
.	.	TRBV15	TRBJ2-1	CATSRDRASNEQFF	TGTGCCACCAGCAGAGATAGGGCGAGCAATGAGCAGTTCTTC
TRBD1	.	TRBV5-1	TRBJ1-1	CASTGQPNTEAFF	TGCGCCAGCACGGGACAGCCGAACACTGAAGCTTTCTTT
TRBD2	.	TRBV6-6	TRBJ2-5	CASSRIAGGLQETQYF	TGTGCCAGCAGTCGAATAGCGGGAGGCCTCCAAGAGACCCAGTACTTC
.	.	TRBV18	TRBJ1-1	CASSPPIGMNTEAFF	TGTGCCAGCTCACCACCGATAGGAATGAACACTGAAGCTTTCTTT
.	.	TRBV5-1	TRBJ1-4	CASSLAGAREEKLFF	TGCGCCAGCAGCTTGGCCGGAGCAAGAGAGGAAAAACTGTTTTTT
.	.	TRBV7-8	TRBJ2-2	CASSLRRTRDTGELFF	TGTGCCAGCAGCCTCCGGAGGACCCGCGATACCGGGGAGCTGTTTTTT
.	.	TRBV7-2	TRBJ2-7	CASSGLRSREQYF	TGTGCCAGCAGCGGTCTCCGGTCGAGGGAGCAGTACTTC
.	.	TRBV30	TRBJ1-6	CACTGQLVNSPLHF	TGTGCCTGCACAGGACAGCTCGTAAATTCACCCCTCCACTTT
.	.	TRBV10-3	TRBJ1-3	CAISESRQGLSGNTIYF	TGTGCCATCAGTGAGTCGAGGCAGGGGCTCTCTGGAAACACCATATATTTT
.	.	TRBV11-2	TRBJ2-4	CASSFSTTLVDIQYF	TGTGCCAGCAGCTTCTCCACTACTCTGGTCGACATTCAGTACTTC
TRBD1	few	TRBV6-1	TRBJ1-1	CASSPGQGSTEAFF	TGTGCCAGCAGTCCGGGACAGGGTTCCACTGAAGCTTTCTTT
.	.	TRBV6-1	TRBJ2-7	CASSPGNIYEQYF	TGTGCCAGCAGCCCGGGAAATATCTACGAGCAGTACTTC
.	.	TRBV4-2	TRBJ1-4	CASSPGALIEKLFF	TGTGCCAGCAGCCCCGGGGCGCTTATTGAAAAACTGTTTTTT
.	.	TRBV7-7	TRBJ2-1	CASSPLSSGANEQFF	TGTGCCAGCAGCCCCTTATCCTCAGGGGCCAATGAGCAGTTCTTC
TRBD1	.	TRBV19	TRBJ1-5	CAASGTGGIEPQHF	TGTGCCGCCTCCGGGACAGGGGGTATTGAGCCCCAGCATTTT
TRBD2	.	TRBV30	TRBJ2-1	CAWMGGTSGRLSSYNEQFF	TGTGCCTGGATGGGGGGAACTAGCGGGAGGCTGAGCTCCTACAATGAGCAGTTCTTC
.	.	TRBV18	TRBJ1-5	CASSPRGDRDNQPQHF	TGTGCCAGCTCACCACGTGGGGACCGAGACAATCAGCCCCAGCATTTT
TRBD1	.	TRBV18	TRBJ1-2	CASSPSPDRTNYGYTF	TGTGCCAGCTCACCTTCCCCGGACAGGACTAACTATGGCTACACCTTC
.	few	TRBV28	TRBJ1-2	CASTGRGYGYTF	TGTGCCAGCACCGGAAGGGGCTATGGCTACACCTTC
TRBD2	.	TRBV7-9	TRBJ2-1	CASSQGTSGYNEQFF	TGTGCCAGCAGCCAAGGGACTAGCGGCTACAATGAGCAGTTCTTC
.	.	TRBV14	TRBJ2-1	CASSWGGSYNEQFF	TGTGCCAGCAGCTGGGGAGGCTCCTACAATGAGCAGTTCTTC
.	few	TRBV6-5	TRBJ1-1	CASSYFPGNTEAFF	TGTGCCAGCAGTTACTTTCCAGGGAACACTGAAGCTTTCTTT
.	.	TRBV10-2	TRBJ1-5	CASSEPGLGNQPQHF	TGCGCCAGCAGTGAGCCAGGCCTGGGCAATCAGCCCCAGCATTTT
.	.	TRBV12-5	TRBJ1-1	CASGYWDGNTEAFF	TGTGCTAGTGGTTACTGGGACGGGAACACTGAAGCTTTCTTT
.	.	TRBV2	TRBJ1-3	CASTPRDGGNTIYF	TGTGCCAGCACCCCCCGGGACGGTGGAAACACCATATATTTT
.	.	TRBV19	TRBJ1-1	CASSGVAGATAFF	TGTGCCAGTAGTGGGGTGGCAGGGGCAACGGCTTTCTTT
.	few	TRBV11-2	TRBJ1-1	CASTRRRNTEAFF	TGTGCCAGCACCCGACGAAGGAACACTGAAGCTTTCTTT
.	.	TRBV27	TRBJ2-4	CASSPDSPGGIQYF	TGTGCCAGCAGTCCCGACTCCCCCGGCGGCATTCAGTACTTC
.	.	TRBV9	TRBJ2-3	CASSDKLAPTDTQYF	TGTGCCAGCAGCGATAAACTAGCCCCCACAGATACGCAGTATTTT
.	once	TRBV18	TRBJ2-3	CASSSLTGTDTQYF	TGTGCCAGCTCATCCCTGACAGGCACAGATACGCAGTATTTT
TRBD1	.	TRBV19	TRBJ1-1	CASSIDHTGGLTEAFF	TGTGCCAGTAGTATAGATCATACAGGGGGCCTAACTGAAGCTTTCTTT
.	.	TRBV27	TRBJ1-2	CASSFSAGREGYTF	TGTGCCAGCAGTTTTTCGGCAGGGAGGGAGGGCTACACCTTC
.	.	TRBV2	TRBJ2-3	CASSESGGTAPDTQYF	TGTGCCAGCAGTGAAAGTGGCGGGACAGCCCCAGATACGCAGTATTTT
TRBD1	.	TRBV6-1	TRBJ1-1	CASNRTGLNTEAFF	TGTGCCAGCAACAGGACAGGGTTGAACACTGAAGCTTTCTTT
TRBD1	.	TRBV5-1	TRBJ1-3	CASSWDRSGNTIYF	TGCGCCAGCAGCTGGGACAGGTCTGGAAACACCATATATTTT
.	once	TRBV27	TRBJ2-7	CASSLGGRIYEQYF	TGTGCCAGCAGTTTAGGGGGCAGGATCTACGAGCAGTACTTC
TRBD2	.	TRBV28	TRBJ2-1	CASSPGLAGANEQFF	TGTGCCAGCAGTCCAGGACTAGCGGGAGCGAATGAGCAGTTCTTC
TRBD2	.	TRBV6-5	TRBJ2-1	CASSYASGGPKEQFF	TGTGCCAGCAGTTACGCTAGCGGGGGGCCGAAGGAGCAGTTCTTC
TRBD1	few	TRBV19	TRBJ1-2	CASSMGDRVYGYTF	TGTGCCAGTAGTATGGGGGACAGGGTCTATGGCTACACCTTC
.	.	TRBV20-1	TRBJ2-7	CSASRDYEQYF	TGCAGTGCTAGCCGAGATTACGAGCAGTACTTC
TRBD1	.	TRBV28	TRBJ1-2	CASRQGSFSSYTF	TGTGCCAGCAGACAGGGGAGTTTCAGCAGCTACACCTTC
.	.	TRBV9	TRBJ2-1	CASSVAASSEQFF	TGTGCCAGCAGCGTAGCGGCTAGTAGTGAGCAGTTCTTC
.	.	TRBV5-6	TRBJ2-2	CASTLRATGELFF	TGTGCCAGCACCCTCCGGGCTACCGGGGAGCTGTTTTTT
TRBD2	.	TRBV5-1	TRBJ2-7	CASSLAPLAGDEQYF	TGCGCCAGCAGCTTGGCCCCACTAGCGGGAGACGAGCAGTACTTC
.	.	TRBV7-9	TRBJ1-4	CASSLGGGNEKLFF	TGTGCCAGCAGCTTAGGGGGAGGGAATGAAAAACTGTTTTTT
TRBD1	.	TRBV19	TRBJ2-3	CASSIDGTGGRDTQYF	TGTGCCAGTAGTATAGACGGGACAGGGGGCAGAGATACGCAGTATTTT